A single T cell receptor (beta chain) is shown here with its context. Its antigen is undetermined. TCRdb passed the 5' RACE reads through MiXCR, listing each CDR3 protein once. Of a few hundred thousand distinct CDR3 sequences in the sample, roughly 5% were seen once. This specimen comes from a study of T cells after yellow fever vaccination. Germline values: CDR1 SGHTA, CDR2 FQGNSA. The germline V and J ends were trimmed by 5 bases and 7 bases, with 17 bases remaining between them. This CDR3 has 15 amino acids. Points from the study as a whole: A weaker secondary response peaked on day 5, the primary on day 15. Most clones from primary vaccination were detected again post-booster (about 95% CD4, more than 85% CD8).

V usage is TRBV7-2 and J usage is TRBJ1-4; perhaps TRBD1 as D (6 bases). Sequenced material: CD4+ T cells sorted from PBMCs, taken on the day of the yellow fever booster vaccination. The receptor was isolated from a young man who received the YFV17D yellow fever vaccine. As DNA, the CDR3 is TGTGCCAGCAGCCTGACTATAGGGGGGAGTGAAAAACTGTTTTTT. This encodes CASSLTIGGSEKLFF.